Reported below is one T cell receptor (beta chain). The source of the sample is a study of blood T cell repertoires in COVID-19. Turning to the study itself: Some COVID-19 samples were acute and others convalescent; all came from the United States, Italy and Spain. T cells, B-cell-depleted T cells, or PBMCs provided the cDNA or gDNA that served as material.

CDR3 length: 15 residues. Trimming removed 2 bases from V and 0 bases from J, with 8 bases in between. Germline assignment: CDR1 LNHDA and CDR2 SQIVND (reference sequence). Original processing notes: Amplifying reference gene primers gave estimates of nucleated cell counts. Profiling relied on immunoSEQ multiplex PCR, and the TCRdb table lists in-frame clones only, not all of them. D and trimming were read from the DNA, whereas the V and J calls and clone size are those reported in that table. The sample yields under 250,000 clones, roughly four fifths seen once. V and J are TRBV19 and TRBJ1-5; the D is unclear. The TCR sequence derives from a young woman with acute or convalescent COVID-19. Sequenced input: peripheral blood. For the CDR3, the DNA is TGTGCCAGTAGTATAAGCCGATATAGCAATCAGCCCCAGCATTTT. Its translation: CASSISRYSNQPQHF.